These 11 T cell receptor beta chains originate from one sample sequenced in a study of Ad26.COV2.S vaccination and SARS-CoV-2 variants. The repertoire was sequenced with immunoSEQ multiplex PCR; TCRdb's copy has only in-frame clones and lacks some. The sample comprises around 450,000 clones, around 90% of which are singletons, and 12% rests with the top ten. Treatment meaning: some 20 received Ad26.COV2.S at low or high dose, single or two shots; several received placebo; per-sample allocation not given. The investigators took samples on day 63 after the first vaccine or placebo injection. Material: peripheral blood, obtained in a trial of Ad26.COV2.S vaccine versus placebo. The source of these receptors is a person aged 18-65 years who received the Ad26.COV2.S COVID-19 vaccine or a placebo.

The V and J genes are TRBV5-8 and TRBJ1-1; 7 bases fit TRBD1. The CDR3 is made up of 14 amino acids. Trimming cost V 7 bases and J 1 base; bases outside gene matches: 7. The germline gives CDR1 SGHTS, CDR2 YDEGEE. In nucleotides, the CDR3 is TGTGCCAGCCAGAGACAGGGATGGAACACTGAAGCTTTCTTT. Translation gives CASQRQGWNTEAFF.

The chain has TRBV5-4 and TRBJ1-1, with 9 bases lining up with TRBD1. Germline lookup yields CDR1 SGHNT and CDR2 YYREEE (reference sequence). There are 14 residues in the CDR3. With V trimmed by 4 bases and J by 6 bases, 7 bases remained unmatched. CDR3 bases: TGTGCCAGCAGCCCTAGGGACAGGGTAGCTGAAGCTTTCTTT. It codes for CASSPRDRVAEAFF. The full variable domain, rest sourced from reference TRBV5-4 and TRBJ1-1, is ETGVTQSPTHLIKTRGQQVTLRCSSQSGHNTVSWYQQALGQGPQFIFQYYREEENGRGNFPPRFSGLQFPNYSSELNVNALELDDSALYLCASSPRDRVAEAFFGQGTRLTVV.

The chain links TRBV12-2 to TRBJ1-3. TRBV12-2 corresponds to a pseudogene. This CDR3 is 18 amino acids long. The CDR3: CASRLVGDGGFSGNTIYF. The CDR3 DNA follows: TGTGCAAGTCGCTTAGTTGGGGATGGGGGGTTCTCTGGAAACACCATATATTTT.

V usage is TRBV3-1 (or the pseudogene TRBV3-2) and J usage is TRBJ2-4; no definite D call. Germline CDR1 and CDR2: LGHDT and YNNKEL (reference sequence). V was shortened by 1 base and J by 5 bases, with 6 bases between the two germline ends. The CDR3 extends over 13 amino acids. CDR3: CASSQGHQNIQYF. The CDR3 DNA sequence: TGTGCCAGCAGCCAAGGACACCAAAACATTCAGTACTTC.

This clone was detected a few times. The rearrangement uses TRBV28 and TRBJ1-5, with D unresolved. Between the trimmed V and J ends, which lost 4 bases and 12 bases, there was a span of 10 bases. Germline CDR1 MDHEN, CDR2 SYDVKM. The CDR3 is 11 residues long. CDR3 in amino acids: CASSSPEIQHF. The CDR3 DNA sequence: TGTGCCAGCAGTTCCCCCGAAATCCAGCATTTT.

The sample holds a few counts of this clone. CDR3 in DNA: TGTGCCAGCAGCTTACTCTGGGCCTCACGTGAAGCTTTCTTT. It encodes CASSLLWASREAFF. This chain connects TRBV7-2 to TRBJ1-1, with no clear D. CDR1 and CDR2 (germline): SGHTA, FQGNSA. Trimming removed 2 bases from V and 7 bases from J, with 14 bases in between. CDR3 length: 14 amino acids. The entire variable domain, with the rest obtained from reference TRBV7-2 and TRBJ1-1, is as follows: GAGVSQSPSNKVTEKGKDVELRCDPISGHTALYWYRQSLGQGLEFLIYFQGNSAPDKSGLPSDRFSAERTGGSVSTLTIQRTQQEDSAVYLCASSLLWASREAFFGQGTRLTVV.

The CDR3 region has the DNA TGCGCCAGCAGCCAAAACCGGGGGACAGGGGCCGAGCAGTACTTC. It is translated as CASSQNRGTGAEQYF. The chain has TRBV4-3 and TRBJ2-7, with 10 bases that match TRBD1. The ends lost 2 bases at V and 6 bases at J; junction bases unmatched: 7. The CDR3 sequence is 15 residues long. CDR1 and CDR2 (germline): LGHNA, YSLEER.

The chain is built from TRBV6-1 and TRBJ2-1; D not certain. V dropped 2 bases and J dropped 8 bases, with 4 bases sitting between them. This CDR3 has 11 residues. Germline CDR1 is MNHNS and CDR2 is SASEGT. The CDR3 sequence: CASSESYEQFF. The CDR3 bases are TGTGCCAGCAGTGAATCATATGAGCAGTTCTTC.

This clone was seen a handful of times. This chain joins TRBV6-6 and TRBJ2-3; possible D gene TRBD2, 6 bases. Trimming removed 1 base from V and 0 bases from J, with 11 bases in between. This CDR3 has 16 residues. Germline V gives CDR1 MNHNY, CDR2 SVGAGI (reference sequence). The CDR3 sequence is CASSYYGGTSTDTQYF. For the CDR3, the DNA is TGTGCCAGCAGTTACTACGGGGGAACTAGCACAGATACGCAGTATTTT.

This clone occurred once. V usage is TRBV10-3 and J usage is TRBJ2-2, with D perhaps matching TRBD1 (6 bases). Germline V gene sequence: CDR1 ENHRY, CDR2 SYGVKD. V lost 2 bases, J lost 7 bases, and 14 bases lay in between. The CDR3 loop spans 15 amino acids. The CDR3 DNA is TGTGCCATCAGTGAGACAGGGCAGGGGAACGGGGAGCTGTTTTTT. Its protein is CAISETGQGNGELFF.

This chain joins TRBV23-1 and TRBJ2-7; tentatively, D is TRBD1 (6 bases). TRBV23-1 is sorted into the ORF group, with uncertain function. The CDR3 runs to 17 residues. V was clipped by 8 bases and J by 2 bases, with 25 bases between them. Here the CDR3 reads CASLLYRDNEETYEQYF. DNA of the CDR3: TGCGCCAGCCTCCTTTACAGGGACAACGAAGAAACCTACGAGCAGTACTTC.